This T cell receptor beta chain was captured in a study of CD4 and CD8 cells across lung adenocarcinoma regions. At least ten counts were recorded for this clonotype. A much larger clone lies a single base off, so this may be a read error. Per germline, CDR1 MNHEY and CDR2 SMNVEV (reference sequence). This CDR3 has 14 residues. Via MiXCR, TCRdb re-called the PCR reads, giving one row per CDR3 protein. This table has tens of thousands of distinct CDR3 sequences, almost 50% appearing once. This clonotype was sampled from a male donor with lung adenocarcinoma. The CD4 and CD8 labels of this study may be unreliable. The chain joins TRBV27 to TRBJ2-5; TRBD1 is a possible D gene (6 bases). TRBJ2-7 matches the DNA end more closely, so the J call is doubtful. Sequencing input: CD8+ T cells from the center of a lung tumor. CDR3 DNA: TGTGCCAGCAGTTTACAGGGGACATTTCGCGAGCAGTACTTC. Its protein product is CASSLQGTFREQYF.